Below, 2 T cell receptor beta chains from the same sample are listed, as sequenced in a study of shared clonotypes between healthy human individuals. Assay used: immunoSEQ multiplex PCR; TCRdb lists only in-frame clones, some missing. The repertoire holds about a million clones, with about 70% as singletons. The sequencing input was memory CD4+ T cells sorted from blood. The sample's subset: CD45RA-negative fraction. These receptors all come from a man aged 18 to 30 in good health.

This clone occurred once. This chain connects TRBV6-5 to TRBJ1-4; no definite D call. With 6 bases removed from V and 0 bases from J, the gap between germline ends came to 11 bases. The CDR3 loop spans 15 amino acids. The V gene's germline CDR1 is MNHEY and CDR2 SVGAGI. CDR3 in DNA: TGTGCCAGCAGGACTCTGGTTGCAACTAATGAAAAACTGTTTTTT. It specifies CASRTLVATNEKLFF.

The chain combines TRBV7-2 with TRBJ2-7; D gene ambiguous. CDR1 and CDR2 from the germline V gene are SGHTA and FQGNSA. The CDR3 has 13 residues. The V end was cut by 5 bases, the J end by 3 bases, with 11 bases between. CDR3 DNA: TGTGCCAGCAGCCCCGACGGTTACTACGAGCAGTACTTC. This codes for CASSPDGYYEQYF.